The table lists the clone carrying this TCR beta chain with many counts. Germline values: CDR1 SQVTM, CDR2 ANQGSEA. The CDR3 has 15 amino acids. Trimming took 1 base from V and 4 from J; bases not matched to a gene: 6. TCRdb re-analysed the 5' RACE reads in MiXCR, keeping a single row per CDR3 protein. The sample has 570,000 or so distinct CDR3 sequences, nearly 10% seen once. This sample was included in a study of identical twins. These data were also filed under a second study, of yellow fever vaccine responses in identical twins.

The TCR originated in a woman younger than 35 in good health. The source material was PBMCs. This chain links TRBV29-1 with TRBJ2-5; 10 bases align to TRBD2. For the CDR3, the DNA is TGCAGCGTTGAAGGGCTAGCGGGAGAGAGAGAGACCCAGTACTTC. The encoded protein is CSVEGLAGERETQYF. The full variable domain, rest sourced from reference TRBV29-1 and TRBJ2-5, is SAVISQKPSRDICQRGTSLTIQCQVDSQVTMMFWYRQQPGQSLTLIATANQGSEATYESGFVIDKFPISRPNLTFSTLTVSNMSPEDSSIYLCSVEGLAGERETQYFGPGTRLLVL.